The TCR beta chain described here comes from a study of cytomegalovirus exposure and HLA in healthy donors. Notes on the study in general: In an earlier analysis, productive rearrangement rates for most beta V segments clustered near 87% or 30%. Later, an analysis showed that TCR beta chains associated with HLA were more clonally expanded than others that were equally common.

Primers for the PCR totalled 60 Vbeta and 13 Jbeta. The method was immunoSEQ multiplex PCR; TCRdb's version includes in-frame clones alone and lacks a portion of them. The sample lists 130,000 or so clones; around three fifths were seen once. V was clipped by 6 bases and J by 5 bases; unmatched bases: 5. The germline gives CDR1 MNHEY, CDR2 SVGAGI. The CDR3 covers 13 residues. This clone was observed once. Its specificity is not known. The V and J genes are TRBV6-5 and TRBJ2-5, with 8 bases lining up with TRBD2. The sequencing sample was made of PBMCs. The clonotype originates from a woman in her 40s in good health and CMV-seronegative. The CDR3 bases are TGTGCCAGCAGATTAGCGGGGTTGGAGACCCAGTACTTC. It codes for CASRLAGLETQYF.